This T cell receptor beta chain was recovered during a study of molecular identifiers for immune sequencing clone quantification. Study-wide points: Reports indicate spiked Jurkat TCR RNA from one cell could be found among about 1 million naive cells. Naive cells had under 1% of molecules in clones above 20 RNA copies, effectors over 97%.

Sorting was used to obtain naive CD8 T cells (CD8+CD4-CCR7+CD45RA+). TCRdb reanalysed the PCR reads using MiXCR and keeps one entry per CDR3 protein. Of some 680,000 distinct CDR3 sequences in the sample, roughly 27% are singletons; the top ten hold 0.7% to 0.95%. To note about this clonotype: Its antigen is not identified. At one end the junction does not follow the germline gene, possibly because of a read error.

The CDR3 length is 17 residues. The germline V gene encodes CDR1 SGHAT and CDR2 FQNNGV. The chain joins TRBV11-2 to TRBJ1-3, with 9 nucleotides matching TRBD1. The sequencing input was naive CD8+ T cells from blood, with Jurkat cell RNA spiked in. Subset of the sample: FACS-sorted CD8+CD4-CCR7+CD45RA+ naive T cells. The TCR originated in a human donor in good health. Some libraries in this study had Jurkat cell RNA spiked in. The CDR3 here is CASSLTGGIGSENTIYF. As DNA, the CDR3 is TGTGCCAGCAGCTTAACAGGGGGCATCGGTTCTGAAAACACCATATATTTT.